A selection of T cell receptor beta chains follows, all from one sample in a study of blood T cell repertoires in COVID-19. The method was immunoSEQ multiplex PCR; TCRdb's version includes in-frame clones alone and lacks a portion of them. This sample has over 150,000 clones; around four fifths occur once, and the top ten carry 2.5% to 3.5%. Sequenced material: peripheral blood. The receptors originated from a woman aged 55-69 years with acute or convalescent COVID-19. Each CDR3 is given with its conserved first and last residue. The order of the fields is J gene, V gene, clone size, D gene, CDR3 DNA, CDR3 protein. D genes are given only for firm matches. Rows give clone size only sometimes, using once, few, many, or a class for an expanded clone.

J gene: TRBJ2-1; V gene: TRBV28; clone size: .; D gene: .; CDR3 DNA: TGTGCCAGCAGTTTTCAACAGGGTGGGAGTGAGCAGTTCTTC; CDR3 protein: CASSFQQGGSEQFF
J gene: TRBJ1-1; V gene: TRBV4-3; clone size: .; D gene: .; CDR3 DNA: TGCGCCAGCAGCCAAGCCCGCGGACAGTCGACTGAAGCTTTCTTT; CDR3 protein: CASSQARGQSTEAFF
J gene: TRBJ1-4; V gene: TRBV7-9; clone size: .; D gene: .; CDR3 DNA: TGTGCCAGCACCCTGACGGGGAATGAAAAACTGTTTTTT; CDR3 protein: CASTLTGNEKLFF
J gene: TRBJ2-7; V gene: TRBV5-1; clone size: .; D gene: TRBD1; CDR3 DNA: TGCGCCAGCAGCTTGACCGGGACAGGGGGCGGCTACGAGCAGTACTTC; CDR3 protein: CASSLTGTGGGYEQYF
J gene: TRBJ1-1; V gene: TRBV14; clone size: few; D gene: TRBD1; CDR3 DNA: TGTGCCAGCAGCCTATGGGGACAGGGGCTCACTGAAGCTTTCTTT; CDR3 protein: CASSLWGQGLTEAFF
J gene: TRBJ1-4; V gene: TRBV5-1; clone size: few; D gene: .; CDR3 DNA: TGCGCCAGCAGCTTGGAGGGCGGGAAAGAAAAACTGTTTTTT; CDR3 protein: CASSLEGGKEKLFF
J gene: TRBJ1-3; V gene: TRBV10-3; clone size: .; D gene: .; CDR3 DNA: TGTGCCATCAGTGATAGGGACACCGCTCGAAACACCATATATTTT; CDR3 protein: CAISDRDTARNTIYF
J gene: TRBJ1-2; V gene: TRBV29-1; clone size: few; D gene: .; CDR3 DNA: TGCAGCGTTGAGCCCCGGGCAGGGAACTATGGCTACACCTTC; CDR3 protein: CSVEPRAGNYGYTF
J gene: TRBJ2-7; V gene: TRBV5-1; clone size: .; D gene: .; CDR3 DNA: TGCGCCAGCAGCTCCCGGACAGAGGAAAAGAAGTACTTC; CDR3 protein: CASSSRTEEKKYF
J gene: TRBJ1-1; V gene: TRBV9; clone size: .; D gene: .; CDR3 DNA: TGTGCCAGCAGCGTAGGAGAGGCTGAAGCTTTCTTT; CDR3 protein: CASSVGEAEAFF
J gene: TRBJ2-3; V gene: TRBV29-1; clone size: .; D gene: TRBD2; CDR3 DNA: TGCAGCGCCAGTCCCGCGGGGGGTCTCACAGATACGCAGTATTTT; CDR3 protein: CSASPAGGLTDTQYF
J gene: TRBJ2-5; V gene: TRBV7-2; clone size: .; D gene: .; CDR3 DNA: TGTGCCAGCAGCTTACGGCGGATTCAAGAGACCCAGTACTTC; CDR3 protein: CASSLRRIQETQYF
J gene: TRBJ2-1; V gene: TRBV19; clone size: .; D gene: TRBD2; CDR3 DNA: TGTGCCAGTACCCCCCTTCAGACTAGCGGGGGGTGGAATGAGCAGTTCTTC; CDR3 protein: CASTPLQTSGGWNEQFF
J gene: TRBJ2-2; V gene: TRBV10-3; clone size: .; D gene: .; CDR3 DNA: TGTGCCATCAGTGAGCTCAGGGAGGACGGGGAGCTGTTTTTT; CDR3 protein: CAISELREDGELFF
J gene: TRBJ1-6; V gene: TRBV12-3/TRBV12-4; clone size: .; D gene: .; CDR3 DNA: TGTGCCAGCACCCTGGCGGGGGTATCACCCCTCCACTTT; CDR3 protein: CASTLAGVSPLHF
J gene: TRBJ2-3; V gene: TRBV4-2; clone size: .; D gene: .; CDR3 DNA: TGTGCCAGCAGCCAAGAACTACTCGGTACTACAGATACGCAGTATTTT; CDR3 protein: CASSQELLGTTDTQYF
J gene: TRBJ1-6; V gene: TRBV19; clone size: .; D gene: TRBD1; CDR3 DNA: TGTGCCAGTAGTCCGGGACAGACCTATAATTCACCCCTCCACTTT; CDR3 protein: CASSPGQTYNSPLHF
J gene: TRBJ1-6; V gene: TRBV27; clone size: .; D gene: .; CDR3 DNA: TGTGCCACCCGTTACAGGGACTATAATTCACCCCTCCACTTT; CDR3 protein: CATRYRDYNSPLHF
J gene: TRBJ2-7; V gene: TRBV19; clone size: .; D gene: TRBD1; CDR3 DNA: TGTGCTTATGCACAGGGGCACTACGAGCAGTACTTC; CDR3 protein: CAYAQGHYEQYF
J gene: TRBJ1-4; V gene: TRBV5-1; clone size: .; D gene: .; CDR3 DNA: TGCGCCAGCAGCCTTGGACAGACAACTAATGAAAAACTGTTTTTT; CDR3 protein: CASSLGQTTNEKLFF
J gene: TRBJ1-5; V gene: TRBV6-6; clone size: .; D gene: .; CDR3 DNA: TGTGCCAGCAGTTACTTTCCCTCAGGGGATCAGCCCCAGCATTTT; CDR3 protein: CASSYFPSGDQPQHF
J gene: TRBJ1-2; V gene: TRBV19; clone size: .; D gene: .; CDR3 DNA: TGTGCCAGTAGCATGACAGGCGCAACTAACTATGGCTACACCTTC; CDR3 protein: CASSMTGATNYGYTF
J gene: TRBJ1-3; V gene: TRBV29-1; clone size: .; D gene: .; CDR3 DNA: TGCAGCGTTGAACTCCCCAGGGGTACTGGAAACACCATATATTTT; CDR3 protein: CSVELPRGTGNTIYF
J gene: TRBJ1-2; V gene: TRBV20-1; clone size: .; D gene: .; CDR3 DNA: TGCAGTGCTAGTGTGGGGGCGAGGGGCTACACCTTC; CDR3 protein: CSASVGARGYTF
J gene: TRBJ1-1; V gene: TRBV3-1/TRBV3-2; clone size: .; D gene: TRBD1; CDR3 DNA: TGTGCCAGCAGCCTCGGACAGGGGGGCACTGAAGCTTTCTTT; CDR3 protein: CASSLGQGGTEAFF
J gene: TRBJ2-3; V gene: TRBV6-5; clone size: once; D gene: .; CDR3 DNA: TGTGCCAGCAGTCGCGGGGGCTCGAGCACAGATACGCAGTATTTT; CDR3 protein: CASSRGGSSTDTQYF
J gene: TRBJ1-2; V gene: TRBV4-3; clone size: .; D gene: .; CDR3 DNA: TGCGCCAGCAGCCAAGCCGGGGTAAACTATGGCTACACCTTC; CDR3 protein: CASSQAGVNYGYTF
J gene: TRBJ2-6; V gene: TRBV6-5; clone size: .; D gene: .; CDR3 DNA: TGTGCCAGCAGTTACGCGGAGTCTGGGGCCAACGTCCTGACTTTC; CDR3 protein: CASSYAESGANVLTF
J gene: TRBJ1-2; V gene: TRBV28; clone size: .; D gene: TRBD1; CDR3 DNA: TGTGCCAGCAGTTCACCCGGGACAGGGAAAGGAGGCCTCTATGGCTACACCTTC; CDR3 protein: CASSSPGTGKGGLYGYTF
J gene: TRBJ1-2; V gene: TRBV5-1; clone size: .; D gene: .; CDR3 DNA: TGCGCCAGCAGCTTGGAACCTAATAACTATGGCTACACCTTC; CDR3 protein: CASSLEPNNYGYTF
J gene: TRBJ2-7; V gene: TRBV4-1; clone size: few; D gene: TRBD1; CDR3 DNA: TGCGCCAGCAGCCAGAGACAGGGGGCGGGGGAGCAGTACTTC; CDR3 protein: CASSQRQGAGEQYF
J gene: TRBJ2-1; V gene: TRBV7-2; clone size: .; D gene: .; CDR3 DNA: TGTGCCAGCAGCTTAGAAACAGATGGTGAGCAGTTCTTC; CDR3 protein: CASSLETDGEQFF
J gene: TRBJ1-2; V gene: TRBV6-5; clone size: .; D gene: TRBD1; CDR3 DNA: TGTGCCAGCACTCAGGACAGGGCCGGGGGCTACACCTTC; CDR3 protein: CASTQDRAGGYTF
J gene: TRBJ2-5; V gene: TRBV18; clone size: .; D gene: .; CDR3 DNA: TGTGCCAGCTCACTGGGACTTTCCCAAGAGACCCAGTACTTC; CDR3 protein: CASSLGLSQETQYF
J gene: TRBJ1-5; V gene: TRBV6-5; clone size: .; D gene: TRBD1; CDR3 DNA: TGTGCCAGCAGCCCCGGGACAGAGAGAAATCAGCCCCAGCATTTT; CDR3 protein: CASSPGTERNQPQHF
J gene: TRBJ2-7; V gene: TRBV4-1; clone size: .; D gene: TRBD2; CDR3 DNA: TGCGCCAGCAGCCAAGTCAGGACTAGCAGATACGAGCAGTACTTC; CDR3 protein: CASSQVRTSRYEQYF
J gene: TRBJ2-7; V gene: TRBV4-3; clone size: .; D gene: .; CDR3 DNA: TGCGCCAGCAGCAGAGATTTGGGCCTGCCCTACGAGCAGTACTTC; CDR3 protein: CASSRDLGLPYEQYF
J gene: TRBJ1-1; V gene: TRBV4-2; clone size: .; D gene: TRBD1; CDR3 DNA: TGTGCCAGCAGCTTAAGACAGGGCAACACTGAAGCTTTCTTT; CDR3 protein: CASSLRQGNTEAFF
J gene: TRBJ1-6; V gene: TRBV4-3; clone size: few; D gene: .; CDR3 DNA: TGCGCCAGCAGCCTTCGACATGATAATTCACCCCTCCACTTT; CDR3 protein: CASSLRHDNSPLHF
J gene: TRBJ1-6; V gene: TRBV7-2; clone size: .; D gene: TRBD1; CDR3 DNA: TGTGCCAGCAGCTTCGCCGGACAGGCTATGAATTCACCCCTCCACTTT; CDR3 protein: CASSFAGQAMNSPLHF
J gene: TRBJ1-1; V gene: TRBV18; clone size: .; D gene: .; CDR3 DNA: TGTGCCAGCTCACAGGGGTTGGGCACTGAAGCTTTCTTT; CDR3 protein: CASSQGLGTEAFF
J gene: TRBJ2-3; V gene: TRBV3-1/TRBV3-2; clone size: .; D gene: TRBD2; CDR3 DNA: TGTGCCAGCAGCGTTGCGGGGGTCAAGCAGTATTTT; CDR3 protein: CASSVAGVKQYF
J gene: TRBJ2-2; V gene: TRBV9; clone size: .; D gene: TRBD2; CDR3 DNA: TGTGCCAGCAGCGCTACACTGGGGCTAGCGGTGAACACCGGGGAGCTGTTTTTT; CDR3 protein: CASSATLGLAVNTGELFF
J gene: TRBJ1-2; V gene: TRBV19; clone size: .; D gene: .; CDR3 DNA: TGTGCCAGTAGGCGGGAGGAGGGATCCTCTTATGGCTACACCTTC; CDR3 protein: CASRREEGSSYGYTF
J gene: TRBJ2-1; V gene: TRBV9; clone size: .; D gene: TRBD2; CDR3 DNA: TGTGCCAGCAGCGTATCTAGCGGCCTCTACAATGAGCAGTTCTTC; CDR3 protein: CASSVSSGLYNEQFF
J gene: TRBJ2-1; V gene: TRBV9; clone size: .; D gene: .; CDR3 DNA: TGTGCCAGCAGCGTAGAAGCTACCTACAATGAGCAGTTCTTC; CDR3 protein: CASSVEATYNEQFF
J gene: TRBJ1-2; V gene: TRBV7-3; clone size: few; D gene: .; CDR3 DNA: TGTGCCAGCAGCGCCCTCGCAGGGGACGGCTACACCTTC; CDR3 protein: CASSALAGDGYTF
J gene: TRBJ1-6; V gene: TRBV5-6; clone size: .; D gene: .; CDR3 DNA: TGTGCCAGCAGCTTGGAGGGGCGGCGTAATTCACCCCTCCACTTT; CDR3 protein: CASSLEGRRNSPLHF
J gene: TRBJ1-5; V gene: TRBV12-5; clone size: .; D gene: TRBD1; CDR3 DNA: TGTGCTAGTGGTTTGGGGACAGGGGTCTTTAGCAATCAGCCCCAGCATTTT; CDR3 protein: CASGLGTGVFSNQPQHF
J gene: TRBJ2-2; V gene: TRBV3-1/TRBV3-2; clone size: .; D gene: .; CDR3 DNA: TGTGCCAGCAGCCAAGGAGGCGGGGTCAACACCGGGGAGCTGTTTTTT; CDR3 protein: CASSQGGGVNTGELFF
J gene: TRBJ1-1; V gene: TRBV2; clone size: .; D gene: .; CDR3 DNA: TGTGCCAGCAGTGAAGCAAGCCATGAAGCTTTCTTT; CDR3 protein: CASSEASHEAFF
J gene: TRBJ1-6; V gene: TRBV28; clone size: .; D gene: TRBD1; CDR3 DNA: TGTGCCAGCAGGACGACAGGGGGTCCTGCTGGATCACCCCTCCACTTT; CDR3 protein: CASRTTGGPAGSPLHF
J gene: TRBJ2-2; V gene: TRBV19; clone size: .; D gene: .; CDR3 DNA: TGTGCCAGTAGTGTCAGTAACACCGGGGAGCTGTTTTTT; CDR3 protein: CASSVSNTGELFF
J gene: TRBJ1-4; V gene: TRBV2; clone size: .; D gene: .; CDR3 DNA: TGTGCCAGCCTCCTGGACAGAGCTAATGAAAAACTGTTTTTT; CDR3 protein: CASLLDRANEKLFF